Listed below are T cell receptor beta chains from one sample, sequenced in a study of neurological immune-mediated disorders. TCRdb ran MiXCR on the 5' RACE reads and lists one entry per CDR3 protein. The sample has some 87,000 distinct CDR3 sequences, 4.5% to 7.5% seen once. Sequencing was done on a sample of PBMCs. Receptors originate from a woman in her sixties with multiple sclerosis. The CDR3 runs from the conserved cysteine through the conserved F or W. D genes are given only for firm matches. Only some rows state a clone size, as once, few, many or a class for expanded clones.

D	V	J	size	DNA	CDR3
-	TRBV12-3/TRBV12-4	TRBJ2-7	many	TGTGCCAGCAGTTTGGGATTGCGTCTAGCGTTTTCCTACGAGCAGTACTTC	CASSLGLRLAFSYEQYF
TRBD1	TRBV12-3/TRBV12-4	TRBJ2-3	few	TGTGCCAGCAGATTGGGACAGGGGGCCGGCACAGATACGCAGTATTTT	CASRLGQGAGTDTQYF
-	TRBV7-9	TRBJ2-7	many	TGTGCCAGCGCCGATTTCGGGGGCAGGGTATCCTACGAGCAGTACTTC	CASADFGGRVSYEQYF
TRBD2	TRBV20-1	TRBJ2-1	-	TGCAGTGCAAAAACCCCGGGACTAGCGGGATACAATGAGCAGTTCTTC	CSAKTPGLAGYNEQFF
-	TRBV3-1	TRBJ2-2	many	TGTGCCAGCAGCCAATGGAGGAACACCGGGGAGCTGTTTTTT	CASSQWRNTGELFF
-	TRBV6-5	TRBJ2-1	many	TGTGCCAGCAGTTACACCAGGGGTTCTGAGCAGTTCTTC	CASSYTRGSEQFF
-	TRBV5-1	TRBJ1-1	many	TGCGCCAGCAGCTTGGTGGGGGCGAACACTGAAGCTTTCTTT	CASSLVGANTEAFF
TRBD2	TRBV6-1	TRBJ2-7	many	TGTGCCACCTTCGGGGAGGGGCCCTACGAGCAGTACTTC	CATFGEGPYEQYF
TRBD1	TRBV3-1	TRBJ2-7	-	TGTGCCAGCAGCCACCCGGGACAGGGGGCGTACGAGCAGTACTTC	CASSHPGQGAYEQYF
-	TRBV20-1	TRBJ2-1	many	TGCAGTGCTAAGGTGCTAGAAGAGTTCTTC	CSAKVLEEFF
-	TRBV29-1	TRBJ2-7	many	TGCAGCGTTGAAGAGGGGGCATACGAGCAGTACTTC	CSVEEGAYEQYF
-	TRBV27	TRBJ2-3	-	TGTGCCAGCAGTTACGGACTCGACACAGATACGCAGTATTTT	CASSYGLDTDTQYF
-	TRBV7-6	TRBJ2-3	many	TGTGCCAGCAGCCGACAACGCTCGGGCACAGATACGCAGTATTTT	CASSRQRSGTDTQYF
-	TRBV27	TRBJ2-2	few	TGTGCCAGCAGTTTATCAGTGTACACCGGGGAGCTGTTTTTT	CASSLSVYTGELFF
-	TRBV6-2/TRBV6-3	TRBJ2-3	many	TGTGCCAGCAGACCTCGGGGAGCAGATACGCAGTATTTT	CASRPRGADTQYF
TRBD1	TRBV2	TRBJ2-1	many	TGTGCCAGCAGCCTAGAGGACAGGGCGATGGATGAGCAGTTCTTC	CASSLEDRAMDEQFF
TRBD1	TRBV5-1	TRBJ2-6	many	TGCGCCAGCAGCAGGACAGGGACGGCTGGGGCCAACGTCCTGACTTTC	CASSRTGTAGANVLTF
-	TRBV18	TRBJ2-1	many	TGTGCCAGCTCACCTGGACAGCCCGGGGCTTACAATGAGCAGTTCTTC	CASSPGQPGAYNEQFF
-	TRBV7-2	TRBJ2-7	many	TGTGCCAGCAGCCGGGGACTGGGCGGGCAGTACTTC	CASSRGLGGQYF
-	TRBV5-1	TRBJ1-2	many	TGCGCCAGCAGCCCGCCGGGGGCGACTAACTATGGCTACACCTTC	CASSPPGATNYGYTF
TRBD2	TRBV3-1	TRBJ2-2	many	TGTGCCAGCAGCCAAGGAGGACTAGCGGGGGGTACCGGGGAGCTGTTTTTT	CASSQGGLAGGTGELFF
-	TRBV7-8	TRBJ1-5	many	TGTGCCAGCAGCTTACTAGGGGCGAGCAATCAGCCCCAGCATTTT	CASSLLGASNQPQHF
-	TRBV20-1	TRBJ2-6	many	TGCAGTGCCCTATCTCCTGGGGCCAACGTCCTGACTTTC	CSALSPGANVLTF
-	TRBV29-1	TRBJ1-4	many	TGCAGCGTTGGCCTCGGGTTAAATGAAAAACTGTTTTTT	CSVGLGLNEKLFF
-	TRBV5-1	TRBJ2-5	many	TGCGCCAGCAGCTTGTCAGGGGATACCAGGGAGACCCAGTACTTC	CASSLSGDTRETQYF
TRBD1	TRBV12-3/TRBV12-4	TRBJ1-3	many	TGTGCCAGCAGTTTTCGGGGACAGGGGGCGTCGGGAAACACCATATATTTT	CASSFRGQGASGNTIYF
TRBD2	TRBV2	TRBJ2-3	many	TGTGCCAACAAGCGGGGGTCAGGCACAGATACGCAGTATTTT	CANKRGSGTDTQYF
-	TRBV5-1	TRBJ2-7	few	TGCGCCAGCAGCTTGGCCGGTATAAACCCCCGACTGTACTTC	CASSLAGINPRLYF
TRBD1	TRBV6-5	TRBJ2-2	many	TGTGCCAGCAGCCGGGGACAGATATTGGACACCGGGGAGCTGTTTTTT	CASSRGQILDTGELFF
TRBD1	TRBV12-3/TRBV12-4	TRBJ1-2	many	TGTGCCAGCAGTCCAGGGGGGGGGGTCCGAGGCTACACCTTC	CASSPGGGVRGYTF
-	TRBV5-1	TRBJ1-4	once	TGCGCCAGCAGCTTAGGAAGGGAGGGAAAACTGTTTTTT	CASSLGREGKLFF
TRBD1	TRBV7-9	TRBJ1-1	many	TGTGCCAGCAGCCCCCCCACAGGGGGCGGATACACTGAAGCTTTCTTT	CASSPPTGGGYTEAFF
TRBD1	TRBV20-1	TRBJ2-1	many	TGCAGTGCTAGACCGGGACAGTTAAGTGAGCAGTTCTTC	CSARPGQLSEQFF
TRBD1	TRBV7-2	TRBJ2-7	many	TGTGCCAGCAGCTTAGTTGTGACAGGGGGCTCCTACGAGCAGTACTTC	CASSLVVTGGSYEQYF
-	TRBV4-1	TRBJ2-7	many	TGCGCCAGCAGCCAAGTAGCCAGAGATTACGAGCAGTACTTC	CASSQVARDYEQYF
TRBD1	TRBV5-8	TRBJ2-5	-	TGTGCCAGCACCCGGACAGGGGTTGGTGGGACCCAGTACTTC	CASTRTGVGGTQYF
TRBD1	TRBV6-1	TRBJ1-1	many	TGTGCCGGCGCCGGGACAGGGGTGACTGAAGCTTTCTTT	CAGAGTGVTEAFF
-	TRBV20-1	TRBJ2-7	many	TGCAGTGCTCCGGGCGGGACAACCTACGAGCAGTACTTC	CSAPGGTTYEQYF
-	TRBV5-1	TRBJ2-1	many	TGCGCCAGCAGCTTGGCCGTTGGGGATGAGCAGTTCTTC	CASSLAVGDEQFF
-	TRBV12-3/TRBV12-4	TRBJ1-1	many	TGTGCCAGCAGTGGGGGGACCAGGAGCACTGAAGCTTTCTTT	CASSGGTRSTEAFF
-	TRBV5-6	TRBJ2-4	many	TGTGCCAGCAGGGCAGGGGATGACATTCAGTACTTC	CASRAGDDIQYF
TRBD1	TRBV5-1	TRBJ2-2	many	TGCGCCAGCAGTACAGGGGGTACCGGGGAGCTGTTTTTT	CASSTGGTGELFF
TRBD2	TRBV20-1	TRBJ2-4	many	TGCAGTGCTTTCCCCGGGGGGTACAAAAACATTCAGTACTTC	CSAFPGGYKNIQYF
-	TRBV9	TRBJ1-1	many	TGTGCCAGTAGACCGGGAACGAGCACTGAAGCTTTCTTT	CASRPGTSTEAFF